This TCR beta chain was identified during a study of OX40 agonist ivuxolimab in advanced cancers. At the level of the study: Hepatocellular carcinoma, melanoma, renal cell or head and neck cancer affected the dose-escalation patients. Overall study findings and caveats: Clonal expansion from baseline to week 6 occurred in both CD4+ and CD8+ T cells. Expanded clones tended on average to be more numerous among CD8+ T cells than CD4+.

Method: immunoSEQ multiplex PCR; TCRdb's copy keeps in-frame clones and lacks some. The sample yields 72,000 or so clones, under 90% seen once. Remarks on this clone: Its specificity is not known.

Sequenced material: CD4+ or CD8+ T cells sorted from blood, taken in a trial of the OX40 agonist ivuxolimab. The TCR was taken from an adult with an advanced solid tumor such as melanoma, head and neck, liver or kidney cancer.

The CDR3: CASGPETNYGYTF. The CDR3, as DNA: TGTGCCAGCGGACCAGAAACTAACTATGGCTACACCTTC. The chain uses TRBV6-6 and TRBJ1-2; D is unclear. V was clipped by 8 bases and J by 0 bases, with 10 bases between them. This CDR3 has 13 amino acids. CDR1 is MNHNY, CDR2 SVGAGI, per germline (reference sequence).